This TCR beta chain comes out of a study of metastatic and nonmetastatic thyroid tumors. Study-level information: Blood and tumor or nodule tissue repertoires from malignant and benign thyroid patients were compared.

This clone was observed at least ten times. The antigen remains unidentified. Trimming took 5 bases from V and 1 from J; bases not matched to a gene: 5. The CDR3 is made up of 15 amino acids. Germline CDR1 is MDHEN and CDR2 is SYDVKM. No patient had received any treatment before thyroid surgery. The authors' processing: Across clinicopathological groups, CDR3 differences served as the basis for building a distant-metastasis classifier for papillary thyroid cancer. TCRdb redid the clone calls on the PCR reads using MiXCR. TCRdb, not the authors, supplied the V and J calls. The data hold about 43,000 clones, with roughly 10% observed a single time. Findings and caveats of the study: Reported TCR beta diversity, measured in blood and tumor, was significantly higher for malignant thyroid tumors than for benign nodules.

This rearrangement joins TRBV28 to TRBJ2-1, with 7 bases that match TRBD2. This clonotype originated in a female donor with papillary thyroid cancer or a benign thyroid nodule (not recorded which). Some clones in this sample may be carry-over from other donors' samples. The sequenced sample was blood. CDR3 in amino acids: CASSRSGASYNEQFF. The CDR3 DNA sequence: TGTGCCAGCAGTCGCAGCGGGGCGTCCTACAATGAGCAGTTCTTC. Drawing the rest from reference TRBV28 and TRBJ2-1, the complete variable domain is DVKVTQSSRYLVKRTGEKVFLECVQDMDHENMFWYRQDPGLGLRLIYFSYDVKMKEKGDIPEGYSVSREKKERFSLILESASTNQTSMYLCASSRSGASYNEQFFGPGTRLTVL.